Described below is a single T cell receptor (beta chain) sequence and its context. What this receptor recognizes is not known. No much larger clone exists at a distance of one base, and base qualities are not known. This record comes from a study of T cell changes during pregnancy in multiple sclerosis (dated by TCRdb to the late 2010s). About the study as a whole: In women with multiple sclerosis, the researchers looked at how the T cell repertoire shifted as pregnancy progressed.

Trimming removed 4 bases from V and 13 bases from J; the gene matches leave 10 bases unexplained. The germline V gene yields SGHRS for CDR1 and YFSETQ for CDR2. Taken from cysteine to phenylalanine, the CDR3 has 13 residues. CDR3 DNA only is kept here, 39 bases in frame from base 1. The receptor library was made with the immunoSEQ multiplex PCR assay. The source is immuneACCESS, and TCRdb retained only in-frame sequences with V and J called. Part of the clones is not carried over; for the studies checked, unresolved V genes explain less than half of this, and the remainder is unexplained. In this sample the table shows roughly 42,000 clones, roughly 91% of which occur a single time. The biggest ten clones account for approximately 0.6% of the sample.

The clonotype originates from a female donor with multiple sclerosis, enrolled in a pregnancy study. Recombination joined TRBV5-1 with TRBJ2-4, with 8 junctional bases fitting TRBD1. Sequenced here: CD4+ T cells from peripheral blood mononuclear cells, sampled in the first trimester of pregnancy. The DNA sequence is given as TGCGCCAGCAGCCCGGATAGCAGGGGGCGGCAGTACTTC. Protein translation: CASSPDSRGRQYF.